The 8 T cell receptor beta chains reported below all come from one sample, sequenced in a study of monozygotic twins with inflammatory bowel disease. TCRdb reprocessed the 5' RACE reads and stores each CDR3 protein as one record, lacking DNA. Its listing shows approximately 120,000 distinct CDR3 sequences. The sequencing sample was made of blood. The receptors shown here come from a human donor with ulcerative colitis or Crohn's disease, or a healthy co-twin of an affected twin (not recorded which).

The V and J genes are TRBV6-2 or TRBV6-3 and TRBJ2-2; absent DNA, TCRdb's TRBD1 call cannot be checked. CDR1 and CDR2 (germline): MNHEY, SVGEGT. The CDR3 extends over 16 amino acids. The CDR3 protein is CASSYARTGGTGELFF.

V usage is TRBV2 and J usage is TRBJ1-1; lacking DNA, the TRBD1 call made by TCRdb goes unchecked. The CDR3 is made up of 14 amino acids. CDR1 SNHLY and CDR2 FYNNEI come from the germline V gene. The CDR3 spells CASSEGGGHTEAFF.

The chain is built from TRBV6-1 and TRBJ1-4. The CDR3 length is 16 residues. Germline V gene data show CDR1 as MNHNS and CDR2 as SASEGT. The CDR3 sequence is CASSEARVVEWEKLFF.

The rearrangement joins TRBV11-2 to TRBJ1-1. Per the germline V gene, CDR1 is SGHAT and CDR2 is FQNNGV. This CDR3 region has 16 residues. The CDR3 loop reads CASSLWERDLNTEAFF.

The genes are TRBV9 and TRBJ2-2; TCRdb's D call of TRBD1 is untestable without DNA. There are 15 residues in the CDR3. CDR1 SGDLS and CDR2 YYNGEE come from the germline V gene. CDR3 region: CASSIDRGLIGELFF.

The chain links TRBV27 to TRBJ2-7. Per germline, CDR1 MNHEY and CDR2 SMNVEV (reference sequence). CDR3 length: 15 residues. The CDR3 region is CASSVESGSYHEQYF.

V usage is TRBV3-1 and J usage is TRBJ2-1; the TRBD1 assignment by TCRdb is unverifiable without DNA. CDR1 and CDR2 from the germline V gene are LGHDT and YNNKEL (reference sequence). CDR3 length: 17 residues. CDR3 protein: CASSTREWGLSYNEQFF.

V and J are TRBV7-9 and TRBJ1-1; TCRdb designates TRBD1, a call that cannot be tested without DNA. The CDR3 is 15 amino acids. Germline CDR1 and CDR2: SEHNR and FQNEAQ (reference sequence). CDR3 region: CASSPKDREETEAFF. Full variable domain (remainder filled in from reference TRBV7-9 and TRBJ1-1): DTGVSQNPRHKITKRGQNVTFRCDPISEHNRLYWYRQTLGQGPEFLTYFQNEAQLEKSRLLSDRFSAERPKGSFSTLEIQRTEQGDSAMYLCASSPKDREETEAFFGQGTRLTVV.